What follows describes a single T cell receptor (beta chain). The repertoire was sequenced with immunoSEQ multiplex PCR; TCRdb's copy has only in-frame clones and lacks some. The data hold approximately 29,000 clones, with 84% observed a single time. The record originates from a study of chemoradiotherapy in HPV16-positive cancers. On the study more broadly: Functional T-cell assays on a couple of HPV16-positive patients' cells defined candidate HPV-specific clones and common TCR motifs.

Trimming shortened V by 5 bases and J by 2 bases, and 26 bases separated the two germline ends. CDR1 and CDR2 from the germline V gene are SGHAT and FQNNGV. The CDR3 spans 19 residues. The source of this sequence is a human donor with HPV-associated anogenital cancer. This specimen consisted of blood, obtained from a patient who underwent chemoradiotherapy. V usage is TRBV11-2 and J usage is TRBJ2-3; D is possibly TRBD1 or TRBD2 (5 bases each). The CDR3 nucleotides read TGTGCCAGCAGCCCCATAACGGCACGGGGCCAGTCGAACACAGATACGCAGTATTTT. Encoded protein: CASSPITARGQSNTDTQYF.